Sequencing of this T cell receptor (beta chain) was carried out in a study of OX40 agonist ivuxolimab in advanced cancers. About the study: The diagnoses of dose-escalation patients were hepatocellular carcinoma, melanoma, renal cell or head and neck cancer. Study-level results: Expanded peripheral T-cell antigen specificity went undetermined. Clonal expansion was seen in CD4+ and CD8+ blood T cells by week 6 at 0.1 to 3.0 mg/kg.

Sequenced by immunoSEQ multiplex PCR; TCRdb stores in-frame clones only, minus some. The sample includes about 98,000 clones, approximately 91% of them seen just once. About this clone itself: Its antigen is unknown.

There are 13 residues in the CDR3. Germline CDR1 is MRHNA and CDR2 is SNTAGT. V lost 3 bases and J 6 bases, leaving 9 bases between the germline ends. The TCR originated in an adult with an advanced solid tumor such as melanoma, head and neck, liver or kidney cancer. The input for sequencing was CD4+ or CD8+ T cells sorted from blood, taken in a trial of the OX40 agonist ivuxolimab. This rearrangement joins TRBV6-4 to TRBJ1-5, with unresolved D. The CDR3 DNA follows: TGTGCCAGCAGTGAGGCACGAGGTCAGCCCCAGCATTTT. Amino acids: CASSEARGQPQHF.